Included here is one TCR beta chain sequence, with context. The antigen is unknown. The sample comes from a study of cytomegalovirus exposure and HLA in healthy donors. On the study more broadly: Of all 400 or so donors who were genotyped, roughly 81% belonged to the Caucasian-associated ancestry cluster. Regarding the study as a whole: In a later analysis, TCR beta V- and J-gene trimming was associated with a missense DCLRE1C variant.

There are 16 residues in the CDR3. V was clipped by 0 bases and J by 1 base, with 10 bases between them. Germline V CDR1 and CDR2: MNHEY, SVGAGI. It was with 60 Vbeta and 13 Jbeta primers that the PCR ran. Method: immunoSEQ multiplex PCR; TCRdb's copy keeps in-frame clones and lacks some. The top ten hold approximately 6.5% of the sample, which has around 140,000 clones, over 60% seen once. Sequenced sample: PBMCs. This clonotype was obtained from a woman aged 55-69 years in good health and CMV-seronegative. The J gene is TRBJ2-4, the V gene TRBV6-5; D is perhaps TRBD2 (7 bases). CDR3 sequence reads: CASSYSAGAAKNIQYF. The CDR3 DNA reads TGTGCCAGCAGTTACTCGGCGGGGGCGGCCAAAAACATTCAGTACTTC.